This T cell receptor (beta chain) was observed in a study of T cells in Graves' hyperthyroidism and ophthalmopathy. V lost 4 bases and J lost 8, with 11 bases in between. The CDR3 extends over 12 amino acids. The V gene's germline CDR1 is MDHEN and CDR2 SYDVKM. PBMCs were sourced from 9 to 10 ml fresh peripheral blood. There were TCR beta CDR3 regions amplified from RNA transcripts. HTBI primers were used for first-round RT-PCR of the TCR CDR3. Each CDR3 protein is one row after TCRdb ran MiXCR on the multiplex PCR reads. This sample yields hundreds of thousands of distinct CDR3 sequences, of which roughly a quarter are seen a single time; 11% belongs to the top ten. This clonotype was recorded many times.

The sample comprised blood. The chain employs TRBV28 and TRBJ1-2; tentative D call: TRBD1 (6 bases). This TCR was sampled from a woman in her twenties or thirties with Graves' ophthalmopathy. The CDR3 region has the DNA TGTGCCAGCAGTTCATACAGGGCGGGCTACACCTTC. Its protein is CASSSYRAGYTF.